The clone carrying this T cell receptor (beta chain) was picked up many times. The source of the sample is a study of T cells in Graves' hyperthyroidism and ophthalmopathy. Amplification targeted TCR beta CDR3 regions from RNA transcripts. Primed by the HTBI set, a first-round RT-PCR was run on the TCR CDR3. TCRdb itself ran the multiplex PCR reads through MiXCR, one entry per CDR3 protein. The sample carries some 400,000 distinct CDR3 sequences, roughly 13% recorded once. The CDR3 consists of 16 residues. With 2 bases removed from V and 5 bases from J, the gap between germline ends came to 17 bases. Germline V gene lookup returns CDR1 SGHVT and CDR2 SQSDAQ.

The V and J genes are TRBV7-4 and TRBJ2-3; D remains ambiguous. The clonotype originates from a man younger than 40 with Graves' hyperthyroidism that later progressed to Graves' ophthalmopathy. The sample was blood. CDR3 protein: CASSLIPRPREDTQYF. In DNA form, the CDR3 reads TGTGCCAGCAGCTTAATCCCCAGGCCTAGGGAAGATACGCAGTATTTT.